Following are 14 T cell receptor beta chains from one sample sequenced in a study of cytomegalovirus exposure and HLA in healthy donors. With 60 Vbeta and 13 Jbeta primers, the PCR was carried out. Only in-frame clones appear in the TCRdb table, and some are missing; sequencing was by immunoSEQ multiplex PCR. The sample includes about 130,000 clones, around four fifths of them seen just once. The specimen was PBMCs. These receptors originate from a woman between 40 and 55 years old in good health and CMV-seropositive.

The CDR3 is CASSKAKLSNQPQHF. As DNA, the CDR3 is TGTGCCAGCAGCAAAGCGAAGCTTAGCAATCAGCCCCAGCATTTT. The genes are TRBV21-1 and TRBJ1-5. TRBV21-1 represents a pseudogene. The CDR3 spans 15 residues.

The rearrangement links TRBV25-1 to TRBJ2-1, with D possibly being TRBD2 (7 bases). The V end was cut by 3 bases, the J end by 15 bases, with 21 bases between. The V gene's germline CDR1 is MGHDK and CDR2 SYGVNS. CDR3 length equals 14 residues. Here the CDR3 reads CASSEYEGRGQRFF. The CDR3, as DNA: TGTGCCAGCAGTGAGTATGAGGGGAGGGGACAAAGGTTCTTC.

In its sample, this clone was seen a few times. This chain joins TRBV19 and TRBJ1-2; D is unresolved. Per the germline V gene, CDR1 is LNHDA and CDR2 is SQIVND (reference sequence). The CDR3 length is 13 residues. The V end lost 4 bases, the J end lost 7 bases, and 13 bases lay between the germline ends. The CDR3, as DNA: TGTGCCAGTAGTACCCTCCCTCGAGGTGGCTACACCTTC. It yields the protein CASSTLPRGGYTF.

This chain's CDR3 is CASSSPSQDTGELFF. CDR3 nucleotides: TGTGCCAGCAGCTCACCTAGCCAGGACACCGGGGAGCTGTTTTTT. V is TRBV4-2 and J is TRBJ2-2; maybe TRBD2 (5 bases). The V gene's germline CDR1 is LGHNA and CDR2 YNFKEQ. The CDR3 consists of 15 residues. The germline V and J ends were trimmed by 5 bases and 3 bases, with 13 bases remaining between them.

The chain couples TRBV10-3 to TRBJ1-1; D ambiguous. Germline V CDR1 and CDR2: ENHRY, SYGVKD. This CDR3 spans 13 amino acids. V was shortened by 6 bases and J by 0 bases, with 8 bases between the two germline ends. CDR3 DNA: TGTGCCATCAGGGGGAGCTTGAACACTGAAGCTTTCTTT. This gives the protein CAIRGSLNTEAFF.

The CDR3 nucleotides are TGTGCCAGCAGCTTGGGGCCTAGCAATCAGCCCCAGCATTTT. The encoded protein is CASSLGPSNQPQHF. The rearrangement uses TRBV7-9 and TRBJ1-5, with D possibly matching TRBD1 (5 bases). Germline loops: CDR1 SEHNR, CDR2 FQNEAQ (reference sequence). Trimming cost V 3 bases and J 0 bases, with 6 bases left between them. This CDR3 has 14 amino acids.

This clone was counted between two and nine times. The chain combines TRBV5-1 with TRBJ1-1; D is perhaps TRBD1 (6 bases). V lost 0 bases and J 3 bases, leaving 12 bases between the germline ends. This CDR3 is built from 15 residues. The germline V gene has CDR1 SGHRS and CDR2 YFSETQ. The CDR3 reads CASSLAPGADTEAFF. DNA for the CDR3: TGCGCCAGCAGCTTGGCCCCAGGGGCTGACACTGAAGCTTTCTTT. Full variable domain (rest looked up from reference TRBV5-1 and TRBJ1-1): KAGVTQTPRYLIKTRGQQVTLSCSPISGHRSVSWYQQTPGQGLQFLFEYFSETQRNKGNFPGRFSGRQFSNSRSEMNVSTLELGDSALYLCASSLAPGADTEAFFGQGTRLTVV.

This clone was found a few times. The chain combines TRBV7-9 with TRBJ1-5, with a weak D call TRBD1 (6 bases). Germline CDR1 reads SEHNR; CDR2 reads FQNEAQ (reference sequence). The V end was cut by 3 bases, the J end by 5 bases, with 17 bases between. The CDR3 is 16 residues long. The CDR3 region is CASSFAPGRGDQPQHF. The CDR3 DNA follows: TGTGCCAGCAGCTTCGCCCCTGGCAGGGGCGATCAGCCCCAGCATTTT.

This chain connects TRBV5-1 to TRBJ2-7; 8 bases are a match to TRBD1. CDR1 and CDR2 from the germline V gene are SGHRS and YFSETQ. V shed 0 bases, J shed 3 bases, and the junction held 11 bases outside the gene matches. The CDR3 runs 17 residues. In DNA form, the CDR3 reads TGCGCCAGCAGCTTGGCCACCTCGTCGGACAGGGTCTACGAGCAGTACTTC. Translation: CASSLATSSDRVYEQYF.

This rearrangement joins TRBV7-3 to TRBJ1-2, with 9 bases that match TRBD1. This CDR3 region has 15 residues. V shed 5 bases and J 4 bases; nucleotides not matched to a gene: 8. The germline gives CDR1 SGHTA, CDR2 FQGTGA. CDR3 residues: CASSATGGEGYGYTF. The CDR3 bases are TGTGCCAGCAGCGCCACAGGGGGCGAGGGCTATGGCTACACCTTC.

CDR3 nucleotide sequence: TGTGCCAGCAGTGACCTTAGCGGGGGGGCGACAGATACGCAGTATTTT. This translates into CASSDLSGGATDTQYF. The rearrangement joins TRBV6-1 to TRBJ2-3; 11 bases agree with TRBD2. Germline V lookup: CDR1 MNHNS, CDR2 SASEGT. This CDR3 has 16 residues. V shed 3 bases and J 3 bases; nucleotides not matched to a gene: 5.

The chain joins TRBV18 to TRBJ2-5, with D tentatively TRBD1 (5 bases). The V end lost 3 bases, the J end lost 1 base, and 9 bases lay between the germline ends. Germline V lookup: CDR1 KGHSH, CDR2 LQKENI. The CDR3 has 14 residues. CDR3 protein: CASSPYQGQETQYF. The CDR3 DNA reads as TGTGCCAGCTCACCCTATCAGGGCCAAGAGACCCAGTACTTC.

This chain links TRBV19 with TRBJ1-4; D is possibly TRBD1 (6 bases). The CDR3 spans 16 residues. Germline V gene data show CDR1 as LNHDA and CDR2 as SQIVND (reference sequence). Trimming stripped 2 bases from V and 4 bases from J, with 14 bases between. The CDR3 protein is CASSIYTQGNNEKLFF. The CDR3 region has the DNA TGTGCCAGTAGTATATACACCCAGGGGAATAATGAAAAACTGTTTTTT.

The CDR3 here is CASSASRGNTEAFF. DNA of the CDR3: TGCGCCAGCAGCGCAAGCAGGGGGAATACTGAAGCTTTCTTT. The gene calls are TRBV10-1 and TRBJ1-1, with 7 bases matching TRBD1. With V trimmed by 6 bases and J by 5 bases, 9 bases remained unmatched. The CDR3 length is 14 residues. CDR1 is WNHNN, CDR2 SYGVQD, per germline (reference sequence).